These 28 T cell receptor beta chains originate from one sample sequenced in a study of blood T cell repertoires in COVID-19. Measured with immunoSEQ multiplex PCR; TCRdb has only the in-frame clones, and not every one. The table has roughly 65,000 clones, around 83% seen once; the top ten hold under 40%. The sequencing sample was made of peripheral blood. All receptors come from a woman of 80 years or more with active or convalescent COVID-19.

The rearrangement uses TRBV7-2 and TRBJ2-7; 12 bases map to TRBD2. V trimming: 3 bases; J trimming: 6 bases; junction bases outside the gene matches: 3. This CDR3 is built from 14 residues. Germline V gene lookup returns CDR1 SGHTA and CDR2 FQGNSA. The CDR3 sequence is CASSFLAGGGEQYF. The CDR3 coding sequence is TGTGCCAGCAGCTTTCTAGCGGGGGGGGGCGAGCAGTACTTC.

CDR3 in amino acids: CASSQDLHEQYF. In DNA form, the CDR3 reads TGTGCCAGCAGCCAAGATCTCCACGAGCAGTACTTC. V gene TRBV3-1 (or the pseudogene TRBV3-2) combines with J gene TRBJ2-7; no definite D call. The CDR3 runs to 12 residues. Trimming removed 0 bases at V and 5 bases at J, with 5 bases between. Germline CDR1 reads LGHDT; CDR2 reads YNNKEL (reference sequence).

The chain employs TRBV7-8 and TRBJ1-2, with D perhaps matching TRBD1 (5 bases). The CDR3 length is 15 residues. The germline V and J ends were trimmed by 1 base and 4 bases, with 13 bases remaining between them. The germline CDR1 and CDR2 sequences are SGHVS and FQNEAQ. The DNA for the CDR3 is TGTGCCAGCAGCTTAGAGGGTGCAGGGATCTATGGCTACACCTTC. This codes for CASSLEGAGIYGYTF.

This chain links TRBV18 with TRBJ2-3; D is perhaps TRBD2 (5 bases). V dropped 3 bases and J dropped 2 bases, with 15 bases sitting between them. Germline CDR1 reads KGHSH; CDR2 reads LQKENI. CDR3 length: 16 amino acids. The CDR3 DNA reads TGTGCCAGCTCACCGGGAAGACTACCCGACACAGATACGCAGTATTTT. Protein product: CASSPGRLPDTDTQYF.

This clone occurred a few times. The genes are TRBV7-8 and TRBJ2-1; D may be TRBD1 (5 bases). Trimming stripped 2 bases from V and 0 bases from J, with 8 bases between. This CDR3 contains 15 residues. CDR1 and CDR2 from the germline V gene are SGHVS and FQNEAQ. CDR3 sequence reads: CASSLQGSSYNEQFF. The CDR3, as DNA: TGTGCCAGCAGCTTACAGGGAAGCTCCTACAATGAGCAGTTCTTC. The complete variable domain, with remaining parts taken from reference TRBV7-8 and TRBJ2-1, reads GAGVSQSPRYKVAKRGQDVALRCDPISGHVSLFWYQQALGQGPEFLTYFQNEAQLDKSGLPSDRFFAERPEGSVSTLKIQRTQQEDSAVYLCASSLQGSSYNEQFFGPGTRLTVL.

This sequence joins TRBV14 and TRBJ2-3; D might be TRBD2 (6 bases). The CDR3 runs to 16 residues. Trimming left V 1 base short and J 4 bases short, with 15 bases between. Per germline, CDR1 SGHDN and CDR2 FVKESK. The CDR3 DNA is TGTGCCAGCAGCCAAGTCCGGGACTTTCTTTCAGATACGCAGTATTTT. Translating gives CASSQVRDFLSDTQYF.

This clone has only a few counts. The chain joins TRBV6-2 or TRBV6-3 to TRBJ2-7, with D unclear. The V end was cut by 2 bases, the J end by 6 bases, with 14 bases between. In germline, CDR1 is MNHEY, CDR2 SVGEGT. CDR3 length: 14 residues. CDR3 amino acids: CASSYMNWSGEQYF. The CDR3 DNA sequence: TGTGCCAGCAGTTACATGAATTGGTCGGGCGAGCAGTACTTC.

The CDR3 loop is CASSDNRGRGGYTF. The CDR3 region has the DNA TGCGCCAGCAGTGACAACAGGGGGCGCGGCGGCTACACCTTC. The chain couples TRBV10-1 to TRBJ1-2; 9 bases agree with TRBD1. Per the germline V gene, CDR1 is WNHNN and CDR2 is SYGVQD (reference sequence). The CDR3 length is 14 residues. V lost 3 bases to trimming and J lost 8 bases; unmatched junction nucleotides: 7.

As concerns this clone: A read error may produce the germline difference seen at one junction end. This chain joins TRBV4-2 and TRBJ1-1; a possible D gene is TRBD1 (6 bases). This CDR3 has 14 residues. CDR1 and CDR2 from the germline V gene are LGHNA and YNFKEQ. The CDR3 DNA sequence: TGTGCCAGCGGCAAACATTACAGGGAGCCTGAAACTTTCTTT. This codes for CASGKHYREPETFF.

To note about this clone: The junction departs from germline at one end; a sequencing error may be responsible. This chain connects TRBV11-3 to TRBJ1-6; D not resolved. Germline V gives CDR1 SGHNT, CDR2 YENEEA. This CDR3 comprises 18 residues. The CDR3 nucleotides read TGTGCCAGCAGCATAGACACAGCAGTGTTCTCCTATAATTCACCCCTCCACTTT. It yields the protein CASSIDTAVFSYNSPLHF.

The chain couples TRBV18 to TRBJ2-1; the D is unclear. Looked up from germline, CDR1 is KGHSH and CDR2 is LQKENI. The CDR3 runs to 17 residues. Trimming took off 3 bases at V and 2 bases at J, with 17 bases between the two ends. Here the CDR3 reads CASSPGGQHITYNEQFF. CDR3 DNA sequence: TGTGCCAGCTCACCTGGCGGCCAACATATTACCTACAATGAGCAGTTCTTC.

This clone has just a few counts. This chain joins TRBV3-1 (or the pseudogene TRBV3-2) and TRBJ2-5, with unresolved D. The CDR3 covers 13 residues. Germline CDR1 reads LGHDT; CDR2 reads YNNKEL (reference sequence). The V end lost 5 bases, the J end lost 0 bases, and 7 bases lay between the germline ends. The CDR3 loop reads CASSRGYQETQYF. As DNA, the CDR3 is TGTGCCAGCAGCAGAGGTTACCAAGAGACCCAGTACTTC.

The chain uses TRBV9 and TRBJ1-2; no definite D call. Germline loops: CDR1 SGDLS, CDR2 YYNGEE. The V gene lost 3 bases and the J gene lost 8 bases, with 14 bases spanning the gap. The CDR3 is 13 residues long. CDR3 DNA sequence: TGTGCCAGCAGCGGCCGGGGTATGTGGGGCTACACCTTC. Its translation: CASSGRGMWGYTF.

J is TRBJ2-7 and V is TRBV6-4; 8 nucleotides match TRBD1. The CDR3 is 17 residues long. From germline, CDR1 is MRHNA and CDR2 SNTAGT. V lost 5 bases and J lost 3; bases outside the gene matches: 15. DNA for the CDR3: TGTGCCAGCAGTCCCTTCCTACTAAGGACAGGGCACTACGAGCAGTACTTC. This gives the protein CASSPFLLRTGHYEQYF.

This clone was detected a few times. The genes are TRBV18 and TRBJ2-5; possible D gene TRBD2, 5 bases. Germline V gene sequence: CDR1 KGHSH, CDR2 LQKENI. V lost 2 bases and J lost 5, with 9 bases in between. The length of the CDR3 is 13 residues. The DNA of the CDR3 is TGTGCCAGCTCACCAGGCGGCGGGGAGACCCAGTACTTC. It specifies CASSPGGGETQYF.

V is TRBV10-3 and J is TRBJ2-7; TRBD1 agrees at 8 bases. The CDR3 runs to 14 residues. Unmatched junction bases numbered 3, after V lost 4 bases and J lost 1 base. CDR1 and CDR2 (germline): ENHRY, SYGVKD. The CDR3 spells CAISGQGFSYEQYF. The CDR3 DNA follows: TGTGCCATCAGTGGACAGGGGTTTTCCTACGAGCAGTACTTC.

The chain links TRBV6-5 to TRBJ1-1; D remains ambiguous. The V end was cut by 8 bases, the J end by 4 bases, with 11 bases between. This CDR3 comprises 12 residues. Germline-derived CDR1 and CDR2 are MNHEY and SVGAGI. The CDR3 sequence: CASARVGTEAFF. Here the CDR3 DNA reads TGTGCCAGCGCCCGGGTCGGCACTGAAGCTTTCTTT.

This chain joins TRBV4-2 and TRBJ2-3, with 12 bases lining up with TRBD2. Germline lookup yields CDR1 LGHNA and CDR2 YNFKEQ. CDR3 length equals 16 residues. V was pared by 3 bases and J by 1 base, with 2 bases of the junction left unmatched. The CDR3 spells CASSHRLAGGTDTQYF. The DNA for the CDR3 is TGTGCCAGCAGCCACCGACTAGCGGGGGGCACAGATACGCAGTATTTT.

The J gene is TRBJ2-3, the V gene TRBV7-2, with a weak D call TRBD1 (6 bases). Looked up from germline, CDR1 is SGHTA and CDR2 is FQGNSA. Trimming took off 4 bases at V and 6 bases at J, with 14 bases between the two ends. This CDR3 is 14 amino acids long. DNA for the CDR3: TGTGCCAGCAGCTCCTCAGGGGTAGTGGATACGCAGTATTTT. Its translation: CASSSSGVVDTQYF. The whole variable domain, filled in from reference TRBV7-2 and TRBJ2-3, reads GAGVSQSPSNKVTEKGKDVELRCDPISGHTALYWYRQSLGQGLEFLIYFQGNSAPDKSGLPSDRFSAERTGGSVSTLTIQRTQQEDSAVYLCASSSSGVVDTQYFGPGTRLTVL.

J is TRBJ2-7 and V is TRBV11-3; 10 bases are a match to TRBD2. Looked up from germline, CDR1 is SGHNT and CDR2 is YENEEA. The CDR3 length is 16 residues. V gave up 5 bases and J gave up 5 bases; unmatched junction bases: 12. CDR3 in amino acids: CASSQRNSGGIHEQYF. The CDR3 region has the DNA TGTGCCAGCAGCCAACGCAATAGCGGGGGGATCCACGAGCAGTACTTC.

The chain carries TRBV5-6 and TRBJ2-7; D is perhaps TRBD1 (5 bases). This CDR3 spans 14 amino acids. V was cut by 1 base and J by 0 bases, with 8 bases left in between. Germline V lookup: CDR1 SGHDT, CDR2 YYEEEE. DNA of the CDR3: TGTGCCAGCAGCTTGCAGGGTATCTCCTACGAGCAGTACTTC. The encoded protein is CASSLQGISYEQYF.

This clone is a singleton in its sample. V usage is TRBV29-1 and J usage is TRBJ2-7, with TRBD1 identical over 12 bases. CDR1 SQVTM and CDR2 ANQGSEA come from the germline V gene. J gave up 7 bases and V 1 base, and 5 bases lay outside the gene matches. This CDR3 is 14 amino acids long. CDR3 DNA: TGCAGCGTTGAAGCGGGACAGGGGGCAGGGGAGCAGTACTTC. Translated, it gives CSVEAGQGAGEQYF.

In nucleotides, the CDR3 is TGCGCCAGCAGCTCGGGGACTAGCGGGGGGCTTGGTACCGGGGAGCTGTTTTTT. Translated: CASSSGTSGGLGTGELFF. This chain links TRBV5-1 with TRBJ2-2; 15 bases match TRBD2. J was trimmed by 5 bases and V by 3 bases; bases with no gene match: 8. Looked up from germline, CDR1 is SGHRS and CDR2 is YFSETQ. The CDR3 totals 18 residues. The full variable domain, completed using reference TRBV5-1 and TRBJ2-2, is KAGVTQTPRYLIKTRGQQVTLSCSPISGHRSVSWYQQTPGQGLQFLFEYFSETQRNKGNFPGRFSGRQFSNSRSEMNVSTLELGDSALYLCASSSGTSGGLGTGELFFGEGSRLTVL.

V usage is TRBV19 and J usage is TRBJ2-3, with 12 bases identical to TRBD2. The CDR3 contains 17 residues. V was clipped by 3 bases and J by 5 bases; unmatched bases: 9. CDR1 is LNHDA and CDR2 is SQIVND in the germline V gene (reference sequence). The CDR3 nucleotides are TGTGCCAGTAGTATTCGGCTAGCGGGGGGGCCACGAGATACGCAGTATTTT. This translates into CASSIRLAGGPRDTQYF.

CDR3 nucleotide sequence: TGTGCCAGCAGCAAATATCAACTTTTATCCGGGCAGGGAAATTCTAACTATGGCTACACCTTC. This gives the protein CASSKYQLLSGQGNSNYGYTF. The chain is built from TRBV21-1 and TRBJ1-2; TRBD1, the D gene given by the table, was not confirmed from the DNA. TRBV21-1 is a known pseudogene. This CDR3 region has 21 residues.

This chain uses TRBV4-3 with TRBJ2-2; weak D call: TRBD2 (6 bases). V was trimmed by 0 bases and J by 3 bases, leaving 14 bases between them. Germline CDR1 LGHNA, CDR2 YSLEER. The CDR3 runs 17 residues. The CDR3 here is CASSQDSRDFYTGELFF. The CDR3 DNA sequence: TGCGCCAGCAGCCAAGATAGTAGGGACTTTTACACCGGGGAGCTGTTTTTT.

This clone was found once. The rearrangement uses TRBV6-5 and TRBJ2-3, with 8 bases that match TRBD2. V shed 8 bases, J shed 3 bases, and the junction held 4 bases outside the gene matches. Germline V gene data show CDR1 as MNHEY and CDR2 as SVGAGI. The CDR3 is made up of 13 amino acids. The CDR3 protein is CASREGFTDTQYF. CDR3 in DNA: TGTGCCAGCCGGGAGGGGTTTACAGATACGCAGTATTTT.

The chain carries TRBV4-3 and TRBJ2-5; D unclear. CDR1 LGHNA and CDR2 YSLEER come from the germline V gene. CDR3 size: 13 residues. V lost 1 base, J lost 5 bases, and 8 bases lay in between. CDR3 protein: CASSQGPGETQYF. In DNA form, the CDR3 reads TGCGCCAGCAGCCAAGGCCCGGGTGAGACCCAGTACTTC.